Shown below are 28 T cell receptor beta chains from a single sample sequenced in a study of T cell responses to AZD1222 COVID-19 vaccine (TCRdb year 2021). This sample's time point label indicates: about 28 days (+/-7) after the second vaccine dose. Library generation was performed with the immunoSEQ multiplex PCR assay. Imported from immuneACCESS, the table was reduced by TCRdb to in-frame sequences with V and J called. These copies leave out some clones; in studies compared against another copy, an unresolved V gene accounts for under half, and the cause of the remainder is not known. Within this sample are 140,000 or so clones, with roughly 87% of them counted one time only. The ten most abundant clones make up under 2% of the sample. Material: peripheral blood, obtained 28 days after the second AZD1222 dose. These receptor sequences come from an adult who received the AZD1222 COVID-19 vaccine.

In its sample, this clone was seen once. The rearrangement joins TRBV28 to TRBJ2-5; D remains unclear. The CDR3 length is 11 residues. Germline loops: CDR1 MDHEN, CDR2 SYDVKM. The V end lost 3 bases, the J end lost 5 bases, and 4 bases lay between the germline ends. The CDR3 loop is CASSFSETQYF. DNA of the CDR3: TGTGCCAGCAGTTTTAGTGAGACCCAGTACTTC.

The rearrangement joins TRBV5-1 to TRBJ2-2; D gene uncertain. Trimming removed 1 base at V and 3 bases at J, with 7 bases between. The CDR3 has 14 amino acids. Germline V gene data show CDR1 as SGHRS and CDR2 as YFSETQ. The CDR3 region has the DNA TGCGCCAGCAGCTTGTTCGGAGACACCGGGGAGCTGTTTTTT. Translating it yields CASSLFGDTGELFF.

The CDR3 loop is CASSPGRFQETQYF. Written as DNA, the CDR3 is TGTGCCAGCAGCCCAGGACGGTTTCAAGAGACCCAGTACTTC. This sequence joins TRBV7-8 and TRBJ2-5; D is unresolved. From germline, CDR1 is SGHVS and CDR2 FQNEAQ. V shed 5 bases and J shed 2 bases, with 12 bases lying between them. This CDR3 has 14 residues.

V usage is TRBV7-9 and J usage is TRBJ1-6; 7 nucleotides align to TRBD1. Trimming at V came to 4 bases and at J to 7 bases, leaving 10 bases not matched to a gene. This CDR3 has 16 amino acids. Germline loops: CDR1 SEHNR, CDR2 FQNEAQ (reference sequence). In nucleotides, the CDR3 is TGTGCCAGCAGCTCTAAGACAGGGCCGACCAATTCACCCCTCCACTTT. Protein sequence: CASSSKTGPTNSPLHF.

This clone has just one count. The genes are TRBV27 and TRBJ2-1; the match to TRBD1 covers 12 bases. The CDR3 is 17 residues long. Germline V gene data show CDR1 as MNHEY and CDR2 as SMNVEV (reference sequence). The J segment lost 1 base and the V segment lost 1 base, leaving 2 bases of the junction unmatched. The CDR3 reads CASSLWGQGASYNEQFF. The CDR3 DNA reads TGTGCCAGCAGTTTATGGGGACAGGGGGCGTCCTACAATGAGCAGTTCTTC.

The genes are TRBV18 and TRBJ2-3, with D unresolved. The germline V and J ends were trimmed by 0 bases and 0 bases, with 10 bases remaining between them. Germline CDR1 is KGHSH and CDR2 is LQKENI. This CDR3 contains 16 residues. CDR3 nucleotides: TGTGCCAGCTCACCACCTTCGACGGCCAGCACAGATACGCAGTATTTT. Translation gives CASSPPSTASTDTQYF.

This clone came up a few times. V usage is TRBV29-1 and J usage is TRBJ2-7, with 7 nucleotides matching TRBD1. V dropped 1 base and J dropped 0; count of bases not matched to a gene: 6. Germline CDR1 is SQVTM and CDR2 is ANQGSEA. The CDR3 runs to 15 residues. CDR3: CSVEVDRDSSYEQYF. DNA of the CDR3: TGCAGCGTTGAAGTCGATAGGGACAGCTCCTACGAGCAGTACTTC.

The chain recombines TRBV7-3 with TRBJ2-2; possibly TRBD2 for D (6 bases). Trimming removed 1 base from V and 5 bases from J, with 11 bases in between. From germline, CDR1 is SGHTA and CDR2 FQGTGA. This CDR3 is built from 15 residues. CDR3 bases: TGTGCCAGCAGCTTAAGCGTAGGAGGGACCGGGGAGCTGTTTTTT. Residues: CASSLSVGGTGELFF.

The chain carries TRBV20-1 and TRBJ2-7; possibly TRBD1 for D (7 bases). The germline V gene has CDR1 DFQATT and CDR2 SNEGSKA (reference sequence). Trimming shortened V by 3 bases and J by 4 bases, and 13 bases separated the two germline ends. The CDR3 consists of 13 residues. CDR3 in amino acids: CSASFQGGYEQYF. In nucleotides, the CDR3 is TGCAGTGCTAGTTTCCAGGGGGGATACGAGCAGTACTTC.

The chain employs TRBV4-2 and TRBJ1-2; 7 bases are shared with TRBD1. J lost 6 bases, V lost 5 bases, and 15 bases had no gene match. CDR1 and CDR2 (germline): LGHNA, YNFKEQ. The length of the CDR3 is 16 residues. This CDR3 reads CASSGRGAGRGHGYTF. The CDR3 region has the DNA TGTGCCAGCAGCGGACGGGGGGCAGGGAGGGGGCATGGCTACACCTTC.

The rearrangement links TRBV6-6 to TRBJ2-4, with D possibly matching TRBD2 (5 bases). The CDR3 loop spans 14 amino acids. Germline-derived CDR1 and CDR2 are MNHNY and SVGAGI (reference sequence). V shed 8 bases and J shed 0 bases, with 11 bases lying between them. CDR3 amino acids: CASLTRGAKNIQYF. CDR3 nucleotides: TGTGCCAGCCTTACCCGGGGAGCCAAAAACATTCAGTACTTC.

In its sample, this clone was seen once. V and J are TRBV21-1 and TRBJ1-2; the table's TRBD1 call for D was not verified on the DNA. TRBV21-1 is annotated as a pseudogene. The CDR3 covers 16 residues. CDR3 residues: CASRTGWVDSNYGYTF. The CDR3 region has the DNA TGTGCCAGCAGAACGGGGTGGGTGGACAGTAACTATGGCTACACCTTC.

V is TRBV10-3 and J is TRBJ1-2; D call uncertain. This CDR3 has 15 residues. Trimming took 4 bases from V and 2 from J, leaving 14 bases between them. CDR1 is ENHRY and CDR2 is SYGVKD in the germline V gene. This chain's CDR3 is CAISGPVGSNYGYTF. The CDR3 DNA sequence: TGTGCCATCAGTGGCCCTGTAGGCTCCAACTATGGCTACACCTTC.

J is TRBJ1-1 and V is TRBV14; D is possibly TRBD1 (5 bases). The CDR3 is 15 amino acids. Deletions cut 2 bases from V and 4 bases from J, with 14 bases between. Germline CDR1 is SGHDN and CDR2 is FVKESK. The CDR3 loop reads CASSQQGVRRTEAFF. In nucleotides, the CDR3 is TGTGCCAGCAGCCAACAGGGAGTTCGACGCACTGAAGCTTTCTTT. The complete variable domain, with remaining parts taken from reference TRBV14 and TRBJ1-1, reads EAGVTQFPSHSVIEKGQTVTLRCDPISGHDNLYWYRRVMGKEIKFLLHFVKESKQDESGMPNNRFLAERTGGTYSTLKVQPAELEDSGVYFCASSQQGVRRTEAFFGQGTRLTVV.

V gene TRBV5-8 combines with J gene TRBJ1-4; TRBD1 matches at 7 bases. The V gene's germline CDR1 is SGHTS and CDR2 YDEGEE. The CDR3 loop spans 16 amino acids. Trimming at V came to 3 bases and at J to 8 bases, leaving 13 bases not matched to a gene. As DNA, the CDR3 is TGTGCCAGCAGCTCGACAGGGCCTCCTATTGGGGAAAAACTGTTTTTT. This encodes CASSSTGPPIGEKLFF.

The count of this clone is one. The same CDR3 is also encoded by other DNA sequences in this sample. The gene calls are TRBV6-6 and TRBJ2-2, with unresolved D. The CDR3 has 12 residues. Germline lookup yields CDR1 MNHNY and CDR2 SVGAGI (reference sequence). With 2 bases removed from V and 5 bases from J, the gap between germline ends came to 3 bases. The CDR3 region has the DNA TGTGCCAGCAGTTACGGGACCGGGGAGCTGTTTTTT. This codes for CASSYGTGELFF.

The V and J genes are TRBV7-2 and TRBJ1-1; 8 positions match TRBD1. This CDR3 spans 13 amino acids. J lost 11 bases, V lost 5 bases, and 10 bases had no gene match. Germline CDR1 and CDR2: SGHTA and FQGNSA. CDR3 bases: TGTGCCAGCAGCCCTGACAGGGGTAGTGTTGCTTTCTTT. Translated: CASSPDRGSVAFF.

The J gene is TRBJ2-1, the V gene TRBV6-5, with a possible D match to TRBD2 (6 bases). V was cut by 8 bases and J by 6 bases, with 8 bases left in between. Germline values: CDR1 MNHEY, CDR2 SVGAGI. This CDR3 has 11 amino acids. The CDR3 is CASGGGNEQFF. The CDR3 region has the DNA TGTGCCAGCGGGGGAGGCAATGAGCAGTTCTTC.

V is TRBV29-1 and J is TRBJ1-5; 8 bases match TRBD1. The CDR3 has 14 residues. Per the germline V gene, CDR1 is SQVTM and CDR2 is ANQGSEA. V was clipped by 6 bases and J by 9 bases; unmatched bases: 13. The CDR3 DNA sequence: TGCAGCGTCGGGACAGGATCCGTCGATCGGCCCCAGCATTTT. Translation gives CSVGTGSVDRPQHF.

The table lists this clone with a count of one. The chain has TRBV28 and TRBJ1-1, with D uncertain. The CDR3 spans 14 residues. V shed 4 bases and J shed 1 base, with 10 bases lying between them. The germline gives CDR1 MDHEN, CDR2 SYDVKM. The CDR3 loop reads CASSSYDRNTEAFF. The CDR3 DNA follows: TGTGCCAGCAGTTCCTATGACCGGAACACTGAAGCTTTCTTT.

This clone appeared once. The V gene is TRBV11-2, the J gene TRBJ1-1; the D is unclear. The CDR3 is 13 residues long. Germline V gives CDR1 SGHAT, CDR2 FQNNGV. V lost 2 bases to trimming and J lost 3 bases, with 7 bases between them. The CDR3: CASSLNGDTEAFF. The CDR3 nucleotides are TGTGCCAGCAGCTTAAATGGGGACACTGAAGCTTTCTTT.

V gene TRBV7-2 combines with J gene TRBJ1-6; 7 bases are a match to TRBD1. V dropped 5 bases and J dropped 5; count of bases not matched to a gene: 6. This CDR3 comprises 15 residues. Germline lookup yields CDR1 SGHTA and CDR2 FQGNSA. CDR3 DNA: TGTGCCAGCAGCGCAGTAGGGACAGATAATTCACCCCTCCACTTT. It is translated as CASSAVGTDNSPLHF.

This clone was counted once. The rearrangement uses TRBV7-3 and TRBJ2-3; 14 bases align to TRBD2. Germline V gene data show CDR1 as SGHTA and CDR2 as FQGTGA. The CDR3 is 16 amino acids. V was clipped by 5 bases and J by 3 bases; unmatched bases: 4. The CDR3 DNA reads TGTGCCAGCAGCCTGACTAGCGGGAGGGCTACAGATACGCAGTATTTT. This translates into CASSLTSGRATDTQYF.

The chain employs TRBV28 and TRBJ1-5; D may be TRBD1 (5 bases). Germline V gives CDR1 MDHEN, CDR2 SYDVKM. This CDR3 has 17 residues. Trimming removed 5 bases at V and 3 bases at J, with 20 bases between. The CDR3 nucleotides are TGTGCCAGCAGTCTCCTTTTACTGGGGCAGGTCAATCAGCCCCAGCATTTT. This gives the protein CASSLLLLGQVNQPQHF.

The V and J genes are TRBV3-1 (or the pseudogene TRBV3-2) and TRBJ2-7; 8 positions match TRBD2. V gave up 5 bases and J gave up 5 bases; unmatched junction bases: 11. Germline V gene data show CDR1 as LGHDT and CDR2 as YNNKEL (reference sequence). The CDR3 has 15 residues. CDR3 region: CASSILPGGPHEQYF. The CDR3 nucleotides are TGTGCCAGCAGCATACTTCCGGGAGGGCCCCACGAGCAGTACTTC.

The chain uses TRBV7-8 and TRBJ2-3, with TRBD2 matching 11 bases. The V segment lost 4 bases and the J segment 0 bases; nucleotides outside the gene matches: 6. Germline V gene data show CDR1 as SGHVS and CDR2 as FQNEAQ. This CDR3 comprises 17 residues. CDR3 DNA sequence: TGTGCCAGCAGCTCCAGACTAGCGGGGACTAGCACAGATACGCAGTATTTT. Amino acid sequence: CASSSRLAGTSTDTQYF.

This sequence joins TRBV11-2 and TRBJ2-5; the D gene is possibly TRBD2 (6 bases). Trimming left V 4 bases short and J 5 bases short, with 14 bases between. The CDR3 consists of 14 residues. Germline values: CDR1 SGHAT, CDR2 FQNNGV. The CDR3 is CASSSGGAVETQYF. CDR3 coding DNA: TGTGCCAGCAGCTCAGGAGGGGCTGTGGAGACCCAGTACTTC.

The J gene is TRBJ2-3, the V gene TRBV4-3, with TRBD2 matching over 14 bases. V lost 4 bases and J lost 3; bases outside the gene matches: 3. Germline loops: CDR1 LGHNA, CDR2 YSLEER. This CDR3 is 16 amino acids long. CDR3 sequence reads: CASSLGTSGSTDTQYF. DNA for the CDR3: TGCGCCAGCAGCCTCGGGACTAGCGGGAGTACAGATACGCAGTATTTT.